A single sample gave rise to the 7 T cell receptor beta chains below, sequenced in a study of regulatory T cells in long-lasting Graves disease. Time point in this sample: newly diagnosed GD, antithyroid drugs for less than 3 months. Following extraction of RNA from PBMCs, that RNA was used to make the TCR library. Building the TCR beta libraries relied on iRepertoire HTBI primers, and CDR3 regions underwent Arm-PCR. Each CDR3 protein gets one entry after TCRdb re-called the multiplex PCR reads with MiXCR. Of around 320,000 distinct CDR3 sequences in the sample, about a sixth were seen once. The data also belong to a second study, concerning T cells in Graves' hyperthyroidism and ophthalmopathy.

This specimen consisted of peripheral blood mononuclear cells (PBMCs), obtained at new diagnosis, from a patient treated with antithyroid drugs. Receptors were obtained from a man aged 35 to 55 with Graves disease.

The V and J genes are TRBV5-1 and TRBJ2-7; possibly TRBD2 for D (7 bases). Germline V gene data show CDR1 as SGHRS and CDR2 as YFSETQ. The CDR3 is 15 residues long. V lost 6 bases to trimming and J lost 5 bases, with 21 bases between them. CDR3 DNA sequence: TGCGCCAGCACCTCAATGGGGGCAGGGAGGGACGAGCAGTACTTC. Amino acid sequence: CASTSMGAGRDEQYF.

This clonotype occurred a few times. The chain links TRBV11-1 to TRBJ2-5, with TRBD2 as a possible D gene (5 bases). Germline CDR1 is SGHAT and CDR2 is FQDESV (reference sequence). V was trimmed by 1 base and J by 2 bases, leaving 11 bases between them. The CDR3 has 15 amino acids. This chain's CDR3 is CASSLDVARQETQYF. DNA for the CDR3: TGTGCCAGCAGCTTAGATGTAGCGAGGCAAGAGACCCAGTACTTC.

The chain is built from TRBV15 and TRBJ2-1; TRBD2 matches 8 bases. Germline CDR1 LNHNV, CDR2 YYDKDF (reference sequence). V shed 10 bases, J shed 7 bases, and the junction held 12 bases outside the gene matches. CDR3 length: 14 residues. CDR3 region: CAISIGGGLNEQFF. CDR3 nucleotides: TGTGCCATCTCAATCGGGGGGGGTTTGAATGAGCAGTTCTTC.

This clonotype was observed many times. The chain links TRBV28 to TRBJ1-2, with D possibly being TRBD1 (6 bases). CDR1 MDHEN and CDR2 SYDVKM come from the germline V gene. The V and J ends lost 6 bases and 5 bases respectively, with 19 bases between them. The CDR3 loop spans 15 amino acids. The CDR3 DNA sequence: TGTGCCAGCAGCGAACTCGGACGCACAGGGTATGGCTACACCTTC. Its translation: CASSELGRTGYGYTF.

This clonotype was counted only a few times. The chain combines TRBV14 with TRBJ2-2; TRBD1 matches 7 bases. The germline V gene encodes CDR1 SGHDN and CDR2 FVKESK. The ends lost 4 bases at V and 7 bases at J; junction bases unmatched: 6. The CDR3 runs to 14 residues. The chain's CDR3 is CASSPTGYNGELFF. CDR3 in DNA: TGTGCCAGCAGCCCGACAGGGTATAACGGGGAGCTGTTTTTT.

The CDR3 sequence is CASSQMTGTSSYNEQFF. The CDR3 DNA sequence: TGTGCCAGCTCACAGATGACAGGGACCAGCTCCTACAATGAGCAGTTCTTC. This chain uses TRBV18 with TRBJ2-1, with 7 bases matching TRBD1. This CDR3 spans 17 amino acids. Germline trimming cut 4 bases from V and 0 bases from J; bases unmatched to any gene: 9. Per germline, CDR1 KGHSH and CDR2 LQKENI.

The table lists this clonotype with many counts. This chain connects TRBV27 to TRBJ2-7, with TRBD2 matching over 7 bases. The CDR3 runs 16 residues. After removal of 5 bases from V and 2 bases from J, the junction contained 12 bases not matched to a gene. CDR1 is MNHEY and CDR2 is SMNVEV in the germline V gene (reference sequence). CDR3 nucleotide sequence: TGTGCCAGCAGTCCCACTTTGGGGCGGGGGACCTACGAGCAGTACTTC. Amino acid sequence: CASSPTLGRGTYEQYF.